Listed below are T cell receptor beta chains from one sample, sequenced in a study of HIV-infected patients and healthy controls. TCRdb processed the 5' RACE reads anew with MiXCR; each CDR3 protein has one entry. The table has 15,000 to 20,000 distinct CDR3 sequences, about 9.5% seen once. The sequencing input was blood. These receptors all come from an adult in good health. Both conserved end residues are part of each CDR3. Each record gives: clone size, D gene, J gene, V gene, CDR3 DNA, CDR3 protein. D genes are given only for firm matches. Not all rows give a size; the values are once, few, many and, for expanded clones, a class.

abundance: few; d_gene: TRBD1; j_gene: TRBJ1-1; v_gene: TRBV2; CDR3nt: TGTGCCAGTCAACGGGACAGGGGCACTGAAGCTTTCTTT; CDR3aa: CASQRDRGTEAFF
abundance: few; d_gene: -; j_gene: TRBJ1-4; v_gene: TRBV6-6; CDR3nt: TGTGCCAGCAGTTACCGGTTCGGCGAAAAACTGTTTTTT; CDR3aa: CASSYRFGEKLFF
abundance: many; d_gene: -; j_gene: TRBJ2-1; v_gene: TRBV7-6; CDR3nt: TGTGCCAGCAGCTTAAGGGGCAATGAGCAGTTCTTC; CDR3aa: CASSLRGNEQFF
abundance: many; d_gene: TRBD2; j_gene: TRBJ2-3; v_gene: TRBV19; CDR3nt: TGTGCCAGTAGTAAGGGGAGGCCTAGCGGGGAGACGGATACGCAGTATTTT; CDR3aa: CASSKGRPSGETDTQYF
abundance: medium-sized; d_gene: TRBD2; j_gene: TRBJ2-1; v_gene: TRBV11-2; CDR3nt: TGTGCCAGCAGCTTAGGGCTAGCGGGTGAGCAGTTCTTC; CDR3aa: CASSLGLAGEQFF
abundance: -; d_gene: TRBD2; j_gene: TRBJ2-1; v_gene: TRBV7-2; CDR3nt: TGTGCCAGCAGCTTAGAAGGGACTAGTGGCAATGAGCAGTTCTTC; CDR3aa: CASSLEGTSGNEQFF
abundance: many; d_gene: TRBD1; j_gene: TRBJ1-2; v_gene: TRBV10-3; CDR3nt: TGTGCCATCAGTGAGTCGGAGGGACAGGGAGGTGATGGCTACACCTTC; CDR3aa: CAISESEGQGGDGYTF
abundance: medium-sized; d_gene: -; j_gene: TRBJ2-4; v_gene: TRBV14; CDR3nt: TGTGCCAGCAGCCAAGGGGGATTCATTCAGTACTTC; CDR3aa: CASSQGGFIQYF
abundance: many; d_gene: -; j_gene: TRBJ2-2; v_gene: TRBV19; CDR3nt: TGTGCCAGTAGGGCACCTGGGTGGAACACCGGGGAGCTGTTTTTT; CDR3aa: CASRAPGWNTGELFF
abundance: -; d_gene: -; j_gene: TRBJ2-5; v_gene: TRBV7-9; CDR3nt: TGTGCCAGCAGCTTGGGGGTCCAAGAGACCCAGTACTTC; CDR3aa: CASSLGVQETQYF
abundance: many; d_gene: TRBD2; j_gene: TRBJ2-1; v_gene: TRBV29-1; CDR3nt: TGCAGCGTTGAGTGGGCTAGCGGGAGCAATGAGCAGTTCTTC; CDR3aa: CSVEWASGSNEQFF
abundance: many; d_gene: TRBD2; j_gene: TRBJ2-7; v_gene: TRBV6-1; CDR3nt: TGTGCCAGCAGTCTCGCTCCTAGCGGGACCAACTCCTACGAGCAGTACTTC; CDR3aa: CASSLAPSGTNSYEQYF
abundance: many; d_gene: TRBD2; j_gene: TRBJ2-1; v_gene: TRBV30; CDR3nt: TGTGCCTGGAGATTTGGTCCTAGCGGGAGGGGCGGGTTCTTC; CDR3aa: CAWRFGPSGRGGFF
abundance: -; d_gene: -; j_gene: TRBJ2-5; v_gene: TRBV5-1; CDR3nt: TGCGCCAGCAGCTCTGGCCGGGACCCAGGGGAGACCCAGTACTTC; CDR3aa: CASSSGRDPGETQYF
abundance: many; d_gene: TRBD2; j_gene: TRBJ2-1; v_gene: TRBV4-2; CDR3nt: TGTGCCAGCAGCCAAGGGGGACTAGCGGGGCCCTACAATGAGCAGTTCTTC; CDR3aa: CASSQGGLAGPYNEQFF
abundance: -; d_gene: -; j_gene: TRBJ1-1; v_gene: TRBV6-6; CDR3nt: TGTGCCAGCGGGCGGGACAAGAACACTGAAGCTTTCTTT; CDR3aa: CASGRDKNTEAFF
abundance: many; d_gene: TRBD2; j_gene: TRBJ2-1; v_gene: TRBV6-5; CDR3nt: TGTGCCAGCAGTTCTACTAGCGCCAACAATGAGCAGTTCTTC; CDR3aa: CASSSTSANNEQFF
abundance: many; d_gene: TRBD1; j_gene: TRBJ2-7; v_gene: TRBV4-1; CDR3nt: TGCGCCAGCAGCCATCCGGGACAGGGGATCGAGCAGTACTTC; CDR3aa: CASSHPGQGIEQYF
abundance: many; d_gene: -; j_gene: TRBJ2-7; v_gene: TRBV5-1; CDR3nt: TGCGCCAGCAGCCTTGGGATCAGCGGGTCCTCCGAGCAGTACTTC; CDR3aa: CASSLGISGSSEQYF
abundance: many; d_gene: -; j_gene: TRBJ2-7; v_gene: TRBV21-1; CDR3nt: TGTGCCAGCAGCAATTTCCGCCAGGTTCCGAAGGAGGAGCAGTACTTC; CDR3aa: CASSNFRQVPKEEQYF
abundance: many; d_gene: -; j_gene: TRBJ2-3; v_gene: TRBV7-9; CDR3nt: TGTGCCAGCAGCCCGCCGAGTGCCCAAAAGGATACGCAGTATTTT; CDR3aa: CASSPPSAQKDTQYF
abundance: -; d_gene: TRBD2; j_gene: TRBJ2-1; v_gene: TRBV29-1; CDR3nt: TGCAGCGTTGAGCAAGGACTAGCGATCTACAATGAGCAGTTCTTC; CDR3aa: CSVEQGLAIYNEQFF
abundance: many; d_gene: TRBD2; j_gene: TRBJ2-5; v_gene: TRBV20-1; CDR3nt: TGCAGTGCCCCTAGGACTAGCCAAGAGACCCAGTACTTC; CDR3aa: CSAPRTSQETQYF
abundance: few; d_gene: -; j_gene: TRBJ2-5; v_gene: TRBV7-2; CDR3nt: TGTGCCAGCAGCCGACAAGAGACCCAGTACTTC; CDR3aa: CASSRQETQYF
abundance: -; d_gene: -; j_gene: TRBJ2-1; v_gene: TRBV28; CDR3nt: TGTGCCAGCAGTTTAAGGTCGGGTGAGCAGTTCTTC; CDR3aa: CASSLRSGEQFF
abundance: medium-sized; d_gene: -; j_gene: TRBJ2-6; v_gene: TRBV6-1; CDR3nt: TGTGCCAGCAGTGAACGAGACTCTGGGGCCAACGTCCTGACTTTC; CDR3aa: CASSERDSGANVLTF